Presented here are 14 T cell receptor beta chains from one specimen sequenced in a study of blood T cell repertoires in COVID-19. Sequencing used immunoSEQ multiplex PCR; TCRdb keeps in-frame clones, though not all of them. The table lists tens of thousands of clones, roughly four fifths of them singletons, with less than 15% in the top ten. Sequenced: peripheral blood. These receptors were taken from a human donor in a cohort sampled during active COVID-19.

The chain has TRBV6-6 and TRBJ2-3; 7 bases line up with TRBD2. With V trimmed by 11 bases and J by 3 bases, 8 bases remained unmatched. The CDR3 consists of 13 residues. Germline lookup yields CDR1 MNHNY and CDR2 SVGAGI (reference sequence). The CDR3 sequence: CAGGLDGTDTQYF. The CDR3 DNA is TGTGCCGGCGGACTAGACGGGACAGATACGCAGTATTTT.

The chain has TRBV19 and TRBJ2-7; 10 bases match TRBD1. The junction had 4 bases not matched to a gene; V was cut back by 5 bases and J by 0 bases. The length of the CDR3 is 15 residues. CDR1 is LNHDA, CDR2 SQIVND, per germline (reference sequence). CDR3 region: CASSLGTGASYEQYF. For the CDR3, the DNA is TGTGCCAGTAGTCTAGGGACAGGGGCCTCCTACGAGCAGTACTTC.

CDR3 nucleotides: TGTGCCAGCAGTAGGACAGGTAATAGCAATCAGCCCCAGCATTTT. The encoded protein is CASSRTGNSNQPQHF. The genes are TRBV6-6 and TRBJ1-5, with 7 bases aligning to TRBD1. The CDR3 spans 15 residues. Germline trimming cut 5 bases from V and 0 bases from J; bases unmatched to any gene: 4. Germline loops: CDR1 MNHNY, CDR2 SVGAGI (reference sequence).

This chain uses TRBV7-8 with TRBJ2-2, with D possibly matching TRBD1 (5 bases). Germline V lookup: CDR1 SGHVS, CDR2 FQNEAQ. Trimming shortened V by 1 base and J by 5 bases, and 11 bases separated the two germline ends. The CDR3 runs to 15 residues. CDR3 coding DNA: TGTGCCAGCAGCTTAGGTCCAAGGGGTACCGGGGAGCTGTTTTTT. Translated, it gives CASSLGPRGTGELFF.

The CDR3 nucleotides read TGTGCCAGCTCTCCAGACGGGAATCAGCCCCAGCATTTT. It yields the protein CASSPDGNQPQHF. The chain combines TRBV18 with TRBJ1-5; D not resolved. The CDR3 length is 13 residues. Germline V CDR1 and CDR2: KGHSH, LQKENI. Trimming took 6 bases from V and 4 from J, leaving 10 bases between them.

This chain joins TRBV4-2 and TRBJ2-3; 7 bases agree with TRBD1. Germline V gives CDR1 LGHNA, CDR2 YNFKEQ. The CDR3 totals 15 residues. The V segment lost 5 bases and the J segment 0 bases; nucleotides outside the gene matches: 5. The CDR3 reads CASSSPGQSTDTQYF. The CDR3 region has the DNA TGTGCCAGCAGCTCACCGGGACAGAGCACAGATACGCAGTATTTT.

The V gene is TRBV5-1, the J gene TRBJ1-6, with TRBD1 matching 8 bases. Unmatched junction bases numbered 9, after V lost 4 bases and J lost 6 bases. The CDR3 loop spans 16 amino acids. Germline V CDR1 and CDR2: SGHRS, YFSETQ. The CDR3 spells CASSVTGVSFNSPLHF. Written as DNA, the CDR3 is TGCGCCAGCAGCGTGACAGGGGTGAGTTTTAATTCACCCCTCCACTTT.

This clone was seen a few times. The V call is TRBV4-1, the J call TRBJ1-6; D not resolved. The CDR3 totals 13 residues. The germline CDR1 and CDR2 sequences are MGHRA and YSYEKL. The V end was cut by 5 bases, the J end by 7 bases, with 9 bases between. CDR3 residues: CASSYDGNSPLHF. The CDR3 nucleotides read TGCGCCAGCAGCTACGACGGGAATTCACCCCTCCACTTT.

V and J are TRBV27 and TRBJ1-2, with D hard to call. The germline gives CDR1 MNHEY, CDR2 SMNVEV (reference sequence). The CDR3 runs to 15 residues. V gave up 8 bases and J gave up 4 bases, with 20 bases separating them. The CDR3 DNA is TGTGCCAGCTTACCGGACTTCTCCTTTGGCTATGGCTACACCTTC. It specifies CASLPDFSFGYGYTF.

This clone was detected a few times. The CDR3 region has the DNA TGTGCCAGCAGCGTAGGGGGGCAGAACGAGCAGTACTTC. Its protein is CASSVGGQNEQYF. The V and J genes are TRBV9 and TRBJ2-7, with a tentative D call TRBD1 (6 bases). CDR1 is SGDLS, CDR2 YYNGEE, per germline. V dropped 0 bases and J dropped 5 bases, with 9 bases sitting between them. This CDR3 has 13 amino acids.

This clone was detected ten times or more. This chain links TRBV7-9 with TRBJ2-7, with D possibly matching TRBD1 (5 bases). V lost 1 base to trimming and J lost 5 bases, with 6 bases between them. The CDR3 length is 12 residues. Germline values: CDR1 SEHNR, CDR2 FQNEAQ (reference sequence). The DNA for the CDR3 is TGTGCCAGCAGCTTAGAAGGGGACGAGCAGTACTTC. Amino acid sequence: CASSLEGDEQYF.

This clone was seen only once. The chain links TRBV29-1 to TRBJ2-5; perhaps TRBD2 as D (7 bases). The CDR3 runs to 14 residues. With 7 bases removed from V and 5 bases from J, the gap between germline ends came to 20 bases. CDR1 SQVTM and CDR2 ANQGSEA come from the germline V gene. The CDR3 here is CSGGRTGREETQYF. The CDR3 nucleotides read TGCAGCGGGGGCAGAACAGGGAGGGAGGAGACCCAGTACTTC.

The rearrangement links TRBV7-9 to TRBJ1-2, with TRBD1 identical over 9 bases. Germline CDR1 SEHNR, CDR2 FQNEAQ (reference sequence). The CDR3 length is 13 residues. Trimming took 1 base from V and 7 from J; bases not matched to a gene: 1. CDR3 loop: CASSLGTGVGYTF. The DNA of the CDR3 is TGTGCCAGCAGCTTAGGGACAGGGGTTGGCTACACCTTC.

V usage is TRBV2 and J usage is TRBJ2-1, with a weak D call TRBD1 (5 bases). Germline lookup yields CDR1 SNHLY and CDR2 FYNNEI. This CDR3 is 15 amino acids long. V lost 3 bases and J lost 3, with 12 bases in between. As DNA, the CDR3 is TGTGCCAGCAGTGAGGGGCAGGTTAGCTACAATGAGCAGTTCTTC. Translating it yields CASSEGQVSYNEQFF.